This TCR beta chain is drawn from a study of CD4 T cells in relation to SARS-CoV-2 and coronaviruses. As for the study in general: Crossreactive spike epitopes shared across donors were mapped to their HLA restriction. General study points: Monoreactive clones expanded significantly more to SARS-CoV-2 than crossreactive clones did.

CDR3 size: 14 residues. V shed 5 bases and J shed 3 bases, with 13 bases lying between them. Germline values: CDR1 MDHEN, CDR2 SYDVKM. Measured with immunoSEQ multiplex PCR; TCRdb has only the in-frame clones, and not every one. Among about 59,000 clones, roughly 89% were seen once, and the ten largest hold around 1.5%. This clone was seen a single time. Its target is unknown. Before the COVID-19 pandemic, during about 2010-2018, CD4+ T cells were taken from unexposed donors. The chain recombines TRBV28 with TRBJ2-5, with D unresolved. This clonotype originated in a human donor in good health. The source material was memory CD4+ T cells from PBMCs. CDR3 protein: CASSPGQIKETQYF. CDR3 DNA: TGTGCCAGCAGTCCCGGTCAGATCAAAGAGACCCAGTACTTC.